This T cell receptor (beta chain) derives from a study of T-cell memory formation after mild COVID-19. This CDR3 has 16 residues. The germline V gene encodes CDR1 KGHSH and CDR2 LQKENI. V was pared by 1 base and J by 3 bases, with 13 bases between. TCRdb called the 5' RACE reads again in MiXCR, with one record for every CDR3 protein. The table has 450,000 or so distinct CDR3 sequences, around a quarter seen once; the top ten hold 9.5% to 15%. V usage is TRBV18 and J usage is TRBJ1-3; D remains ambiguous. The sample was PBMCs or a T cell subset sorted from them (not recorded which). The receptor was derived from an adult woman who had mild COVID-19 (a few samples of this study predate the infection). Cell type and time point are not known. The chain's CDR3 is CASSPRPEFNGNTIYF. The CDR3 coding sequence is TGTGCCAGCTCACCACGCCCGGAGTTTAATGGAAACACCATATATTTT.